The source of this T cell receptor (beta chain) is a study of T cells after yellow fever vaccination. TCRdb used MiXCR to reprocess the 5' RACE reads, holding one entry per CDR3 protein. The profile covers 250,000 to 400,000 distinct CDR3 sequences, with approximately 4% appearing a single time and 20% to 25% taken by the ten largest. The germline CDR1 and CDR2 sequences are SEHNR and FQNEAQ (reference sequence). CDR3 size: 15 residues. Trimming removed 3 bases at V and 7 bases at J, with 13 bases between. The sequence came from a man younger than 30 who received the YFV17D yellow fever vaccine. Sequencing used PBMCs, obtained 5 days after the yellow fever booster vaccination. The chain joins TRBV7-9 to TRBJ1-6; no clear D gene. CDR3 region: CASSFDMVSNSPLHF. In DNA form, the CDR3 reads TGTGCCAGCAGCTTCGATATGGTGTCCAATTCACCCCTCCACTTT.